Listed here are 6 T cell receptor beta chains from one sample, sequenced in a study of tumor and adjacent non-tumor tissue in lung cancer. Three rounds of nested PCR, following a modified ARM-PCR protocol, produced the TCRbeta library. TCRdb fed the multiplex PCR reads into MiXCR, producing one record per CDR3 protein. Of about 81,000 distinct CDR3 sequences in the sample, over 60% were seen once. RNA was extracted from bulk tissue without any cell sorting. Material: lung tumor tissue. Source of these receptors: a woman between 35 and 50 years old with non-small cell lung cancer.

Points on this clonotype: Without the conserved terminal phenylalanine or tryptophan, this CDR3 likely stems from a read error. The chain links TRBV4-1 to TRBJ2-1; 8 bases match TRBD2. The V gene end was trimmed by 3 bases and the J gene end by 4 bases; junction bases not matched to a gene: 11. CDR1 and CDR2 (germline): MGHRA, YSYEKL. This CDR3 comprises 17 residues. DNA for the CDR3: TGCGCCAGCAGCCATGGGATTGGGTCGGGAGGGTACAATGAGCAGTTCATC. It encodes CASSHGIGSGGYNEQFI.

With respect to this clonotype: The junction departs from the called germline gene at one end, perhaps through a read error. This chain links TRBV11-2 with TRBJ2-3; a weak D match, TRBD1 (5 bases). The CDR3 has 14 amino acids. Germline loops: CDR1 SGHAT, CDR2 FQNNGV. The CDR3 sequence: CASSRTGTDTTLYF. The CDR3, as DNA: TGTGCCAGCAGCCGCACGGGTACGGACACTACGCTGTATTTT.

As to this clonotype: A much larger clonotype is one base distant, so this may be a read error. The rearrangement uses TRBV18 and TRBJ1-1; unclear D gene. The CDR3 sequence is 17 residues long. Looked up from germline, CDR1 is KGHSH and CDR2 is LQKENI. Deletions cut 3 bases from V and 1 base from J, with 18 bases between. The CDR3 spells CASSPRIQRESNTEAFF. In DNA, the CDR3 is TGTGCCAGCTCACCCCGCATCCAGCGTGAATCGAACACTGAAGCTTTCTTT.

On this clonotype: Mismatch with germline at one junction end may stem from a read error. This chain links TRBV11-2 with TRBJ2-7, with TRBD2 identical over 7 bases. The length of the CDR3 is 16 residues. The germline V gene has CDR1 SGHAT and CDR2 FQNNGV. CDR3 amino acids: CASSLSSSGGDDEQYF. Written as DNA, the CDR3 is TGTGCCAGCAGCTTAAGTTCTAGTGGGGGGGATGACGAGCAGTATTTC.

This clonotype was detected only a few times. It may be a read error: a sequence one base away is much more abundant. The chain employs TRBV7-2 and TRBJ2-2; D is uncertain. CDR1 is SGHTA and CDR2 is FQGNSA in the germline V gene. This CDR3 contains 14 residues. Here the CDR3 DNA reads TGTGCCAGCAACTTAGTCGTCCGCACCGGGGAGCTGTTTTTT. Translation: CASNLVVRTGELFF.

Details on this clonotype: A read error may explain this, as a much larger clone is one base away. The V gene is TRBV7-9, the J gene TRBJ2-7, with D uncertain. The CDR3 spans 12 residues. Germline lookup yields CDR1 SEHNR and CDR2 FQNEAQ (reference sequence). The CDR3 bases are TGTGTCAGCAGCCTAAATTTGGAGCGGCAGTACTTC. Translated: CVSSLNLERQYF.